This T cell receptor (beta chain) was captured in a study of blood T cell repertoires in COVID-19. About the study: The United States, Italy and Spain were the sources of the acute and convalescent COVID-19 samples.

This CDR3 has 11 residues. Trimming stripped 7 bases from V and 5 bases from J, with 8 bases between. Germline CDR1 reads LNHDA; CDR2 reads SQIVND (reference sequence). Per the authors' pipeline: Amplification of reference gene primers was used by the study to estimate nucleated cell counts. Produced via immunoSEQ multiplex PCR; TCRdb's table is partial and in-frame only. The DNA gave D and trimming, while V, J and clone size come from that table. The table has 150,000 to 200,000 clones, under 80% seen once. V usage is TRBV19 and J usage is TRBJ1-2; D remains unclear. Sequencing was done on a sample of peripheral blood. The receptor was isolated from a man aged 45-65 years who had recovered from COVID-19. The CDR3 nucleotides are TGTGCCAGTAAGGCGGCTTATGGCTACACCTTC. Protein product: CASKAAYGYTF.